The T cell receptor beta chain under discussion was sequenced for a study of CD8+CD57+ T cells in acquired aplastic anemia. In its sample, this clonotype was seen many times. CDR1 is SEHNR and CDR2 is FQNEAQ in the germline V gene (reference sequence). Trimming took off 1 base at V and 1 base at J, with 5 bases between the two ends. This CDR3 comprises 13 residues. The template for TCR beta VDJ and CDR3 sequence profiling was genomic DNA. Using its own MiXCR run on the reads, TCRdb lists one record per CDR3 protein. The table lists fewer than 250,000 distinct CDR3 sequences, about 53% of them singletons.

The source of this sequence is a human donor in good health, serving as a control. This rearrangement joins TRBV7-9 to TRBJ2-7, with D unresolved. Sequencing input: sorted CD4+, CD8+, or CD8+CD57+ T cells (not recorded which) from PBMCs. CDR3 in amino acids: CASSLEDSYEQYF. The CDR3 DNA sequence: TGTGCCAGCAGCTTAGAGGATTCCTACGAGCAGTACTTC.